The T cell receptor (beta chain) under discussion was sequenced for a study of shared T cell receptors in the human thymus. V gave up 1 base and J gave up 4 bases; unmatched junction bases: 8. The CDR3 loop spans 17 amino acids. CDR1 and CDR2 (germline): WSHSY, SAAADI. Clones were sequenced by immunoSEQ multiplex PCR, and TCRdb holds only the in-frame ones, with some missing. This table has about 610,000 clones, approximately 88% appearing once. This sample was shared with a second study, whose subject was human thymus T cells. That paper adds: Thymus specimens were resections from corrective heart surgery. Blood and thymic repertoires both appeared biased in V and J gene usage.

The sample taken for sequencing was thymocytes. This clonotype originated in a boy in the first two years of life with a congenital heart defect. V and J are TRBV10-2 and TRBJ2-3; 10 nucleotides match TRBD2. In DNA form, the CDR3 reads TGCGCCAGCAGTGAGTTTTGGGTAGCGGGAGGCTCAGATACGCAGTATTTT. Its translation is CASSEFWVAGGSDTQYF.